Shown below are 9 T cell receptor beta chains from a single sample sequenced in a study of radiation and T cells in renal cell carcinoma. Stated time point: baseline pretreatment blood. Treatment indicated: 15 Gy SBRT to primary tumor, nephrectomy 4 weeks later. The assay was immunoSEQ multiplex PCR, and TCRdb's table has in-frame clones only and misses some. The table shows about 130,000 clones, with 70% to 90% occurring only once. This sample comprised blood, obtained from a patient whose treatment included radiotherapy and nephrectomy. These receptor sequences come from a woman in her forties or fifties with renal cell carcinoma.

This chain uses TRBV4-1 with TRBJ2-2; 12 nucleotides match TRBD2. The germline CDR1 and CDR2 sequences are MGHRA and YSYEKL. CDR3 length: 21 residues. Trimming at V came to 0 bases and at J to 4 bases, leaving 15 bases not matched to a gene. CDR3 nucleotides: TGCGCCAGCAGCCAAGATAGAGGGCTAGCGGGGGGGCCTATTATCACCGGGGAGCTGTTTTTT. Protein product: CASSQDRGLAGGPIITGELFF.

The chain links TRBV19 to TRBJ1-1; weak D call: TRBD1 (5 bases). CDR1 is LNHDA, CDR2 SQIVND, per germline (reference sequence). V shed 5 bases and J shed 4 bases, with 11 bases lying between them. The CDR3 contains 13 residues. For the CDR3, the DNA is TGTGCCAGTAGTCCAACAGGTTTCACTGAAGCTTTCTTT. It encodes CASSPTGFTEAFF. The variable domain in full, completed from reference TRBV19 and TRBJ1-1, reads DGGITQSPKYLFRKEGQNVTLSCEQNLNHDAMYWYRQDPGQGLRLIYYSQIVNDFQKGDIAEGYSVSREKKESFPLTVTSAQKNPTAFYLCASSPTGFTEAFFGQGTRLTVV.

This chain joins TRBV6-1 and TRBJ1-4; D uncertain. The length of the CDR3 is 13 residues. CDR1 is MNHNS and CDR2 is SASEGT in the germline V gene. The V end was cut by 9 bases, the J end by 8 bases, with 16 bases between. The CDR3 DNA reads TGTGCCAGTACGACACTCCAAAGGGAAAAACTGTTTTTT. Translated, it gives CASTTLQREKLFF.

The gene calls are TRBV5-4 and TRBJ2-1; 8 nucleotides match TRBD2. The germline V gene encodes CDR1 SGHNT and CDR2 YYREEE (reference sequence). The ends lost 0 bases at V and 9 bases at J; junction bases unmatched: 5. CDR3 length: 14 amino acids. The CDR3 sequence is CASSLGGLGFEQFF. For the CDR3, the DNA is TGTGCCAGCAGCTTGGGGGGACTAGGTTTTGAGCAGTTCTTC.

The V gene is TRBV18, the J gene TRBJ1-1; D is perhaps TRBD1 (6 bases). This CDR3 spans 14 amino acids. The V gene lost 1 base and the J gene lost 4 bases, with 10 bases spanning the gap. Germline V gene data show CDR1 as KGHSH and CDR2 as LQKENI. The CDR3, as DNA: TGTGCCAGCTCACCACGGGGGGCGCGCACTGAAGCTTTCTTT. As protein: CASSPRGARTEAFF.

This clone was counted between two and nine times. The V call is TRBV11-2, the J call TRBJ2-1; a possible D gene is TRBD1 (7 bases). Germline V gene lookup returns CDR1 SGHAT and CDR2 FQNNGV. The CDR3 runs to 15 residues. The V gene lost 0 bases and the J gene lost 8 bases, with 14 bases spanning the gap. As DNA, the CDR3 is TGTGCCAGCAGCTTAGATCGGAGGGGGCTGGATGAGCAGTTCTTC. Translated: CASSLDRRGLDEQFF.

Only a few counts were recorded for this clone. The J gene is TRBJ1-6, the V gene TRBV2, with D possibly matching TRBD1 (6 bases). With 3 bases removed from V and 2 bases from J, the gap between germline ends came to 11 bases. CDR1 and CDR2 (germline): SNHLY, FYNNEI. This CDR3 region has 16 residues. In DNA, the CDR3 is TGTGCCAGCAGTGATATACGGGACACCTATAATTCACCCCTCCACTTT. The encoded protein is CASSDIRDTYNSPLHF. Full variable domain (rest looked up from reference TRBV2 and TRBJ1-6): EPEVTQTPSHQVTQMGQEVILRCVPISNHLYFYWYRQILGQKVEFLVSFYNNEISEKSEIFDDQFSVERPDGSNFTLKIRSTKLEDSAMYFCASSDIRDTYNSPLHFGNGTRLTVT.

The chain carries TRBV6-6 and TRBJ1-1; tentative D call: TRBD1 (5 bases). CDR3 length equals 13 residues. Per germline, CDR1 MNHNY and CDR2 SVGAGI (reference sequence). The V and J ends lost 6 bases and 4 bases respectively, with 12 bases between them. CDR3 in amino acids: CASSAGFGTEAFF. The CDR3 DNA is TGTGCCAGCAGCGCAGGGTTTGGCACTGAAGCTTTCTTT.

This chain links TRBV2 with TRBJ2-3, with TRBD1 identical over 8 bases. Germline CDR1 SNHLY, CDR2 FYNNEI. V lost 3 bases and J lost 2; bases outside the gene matches: 4. The CDR3 length is 15 residues. The CDR3 DNA sequence: TGTGCCAGCAGTGATACAGGGGGTTTCACAGATACGCAGTATTTT. Its translation: CASSDTGGFTDTQYF.